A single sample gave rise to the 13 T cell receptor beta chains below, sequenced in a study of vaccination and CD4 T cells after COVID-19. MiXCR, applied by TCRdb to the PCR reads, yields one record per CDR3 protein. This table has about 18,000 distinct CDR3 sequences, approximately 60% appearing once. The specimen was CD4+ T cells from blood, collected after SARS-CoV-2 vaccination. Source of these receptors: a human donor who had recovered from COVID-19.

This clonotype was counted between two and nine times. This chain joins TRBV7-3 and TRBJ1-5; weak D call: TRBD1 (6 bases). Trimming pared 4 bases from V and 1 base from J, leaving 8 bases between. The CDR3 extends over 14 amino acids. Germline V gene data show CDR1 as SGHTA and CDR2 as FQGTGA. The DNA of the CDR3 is TGTGCCAGCAGCTCGCAGGGGAGCAATCAGCCCCAGCATTTT. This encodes CASSSQGSNQPQHF.

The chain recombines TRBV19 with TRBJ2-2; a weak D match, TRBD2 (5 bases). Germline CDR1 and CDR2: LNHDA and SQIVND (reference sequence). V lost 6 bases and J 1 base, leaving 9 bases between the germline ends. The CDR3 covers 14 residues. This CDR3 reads CASRRTLNTGELFF. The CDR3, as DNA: TGTGCCAGTAGACGGACTCTGAACACCGGGGAGCTGTTTTTT.

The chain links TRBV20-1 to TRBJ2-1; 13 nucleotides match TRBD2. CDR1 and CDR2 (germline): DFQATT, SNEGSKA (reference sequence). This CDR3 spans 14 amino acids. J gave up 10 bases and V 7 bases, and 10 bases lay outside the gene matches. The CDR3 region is CSGIGTSGIGEQFF. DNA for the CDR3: TGCAGTGGTATCGGGACTAGCGGGATAGGAGAGCAGTTCTTC.

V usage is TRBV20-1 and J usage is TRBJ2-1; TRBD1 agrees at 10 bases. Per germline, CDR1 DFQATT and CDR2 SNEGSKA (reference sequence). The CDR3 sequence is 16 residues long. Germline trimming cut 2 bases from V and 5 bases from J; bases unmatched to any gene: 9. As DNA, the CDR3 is TGCAGTGCTAGAAGTGTTGGGACAGGGGTTAACAATGAGCAGTTCTTC. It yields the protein CSARSVGTGVNNEQFF.

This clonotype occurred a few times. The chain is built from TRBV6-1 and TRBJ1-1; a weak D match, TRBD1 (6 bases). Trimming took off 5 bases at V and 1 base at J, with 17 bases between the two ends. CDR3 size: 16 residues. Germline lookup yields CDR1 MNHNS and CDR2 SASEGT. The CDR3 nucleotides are TGTGCCAGCAGTACAGGGTGGGGTGTAGGGAACACTGAAGCTTTCTTT. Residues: CASSTGWGVGNTEAFF.

The CDR3: CASSDSYGNQPQHF. CDR3 bases: TGTGCCAGCAGTGACAGCTATGGCAATCAGCCCCAGCATTTT. V gene TRBV2 combines with J gene TRBJ1-5, with unresolved D. Germline loops: CDR1 SNHLY, CDR2 FYNNEI. The V gene lost 3 bases and the J gene lost 2 bases, with 8 bases spanning the gap. CDR3 length equals 14 residues.

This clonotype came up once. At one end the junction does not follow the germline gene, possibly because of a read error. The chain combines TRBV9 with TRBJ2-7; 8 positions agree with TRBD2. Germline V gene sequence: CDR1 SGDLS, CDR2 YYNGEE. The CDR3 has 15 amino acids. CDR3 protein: CASGVGPLAVYEQYF. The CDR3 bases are TGTGCCAGCGGCGTGGGACCACTAGCGGTCTACGAGCAGTACTTC.

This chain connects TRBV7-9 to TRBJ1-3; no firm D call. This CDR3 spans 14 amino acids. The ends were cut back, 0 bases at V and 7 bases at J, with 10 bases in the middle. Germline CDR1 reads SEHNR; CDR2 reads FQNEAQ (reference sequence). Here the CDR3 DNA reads TGTGCCAGCAGCTTAGCGAGGAGGAGTAACACCATATATTTT. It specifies CASSLARRSNTIYF.

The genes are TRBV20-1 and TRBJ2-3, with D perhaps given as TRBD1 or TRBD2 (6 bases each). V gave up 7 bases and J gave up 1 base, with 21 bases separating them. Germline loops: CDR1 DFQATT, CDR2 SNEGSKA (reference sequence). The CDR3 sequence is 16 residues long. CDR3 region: CSVPGRGHFGTDTQYF. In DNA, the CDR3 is TGCAGTGTCCCGGGCCGGGGGCACTTCGGCACAGATACGCAGTATTTT.

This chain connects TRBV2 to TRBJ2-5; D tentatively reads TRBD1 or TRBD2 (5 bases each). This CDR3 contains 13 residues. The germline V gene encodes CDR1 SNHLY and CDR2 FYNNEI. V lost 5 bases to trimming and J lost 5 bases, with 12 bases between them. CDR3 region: CASSFEGLETQYF. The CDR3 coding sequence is TGTGCCAGCAGTTTTGAGGGGTTGGAGACCCAGTACTTC.

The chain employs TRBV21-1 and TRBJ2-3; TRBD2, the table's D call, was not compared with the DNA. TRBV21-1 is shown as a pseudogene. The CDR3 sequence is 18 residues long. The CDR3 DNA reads TGTGCCAGCAGCAGAGCCAAGGGACTAGCGTCGGGGGGAGATACGCAGTATTTT. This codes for CASSRAKGLASGGDTQYF.

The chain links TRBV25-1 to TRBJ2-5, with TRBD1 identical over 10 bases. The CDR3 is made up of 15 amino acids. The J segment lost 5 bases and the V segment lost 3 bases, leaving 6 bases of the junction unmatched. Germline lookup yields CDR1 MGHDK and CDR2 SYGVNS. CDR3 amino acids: CASSDAGQGRETQYF. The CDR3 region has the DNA TGTGCCAGCAGTGACGCGGGACAGGGGCGGGAGACCCAGTACTTC.

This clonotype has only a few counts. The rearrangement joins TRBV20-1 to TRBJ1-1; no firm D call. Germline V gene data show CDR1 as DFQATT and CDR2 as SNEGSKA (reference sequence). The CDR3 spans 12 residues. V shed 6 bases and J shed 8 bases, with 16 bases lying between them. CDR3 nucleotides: TGCAGTGCCCCCCTGGGCAGACTCGAAGCTTTCTTT. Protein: CSAPLGRLEAFF.